The T cell receptor (beta chain) described here comes from a study of breast tumors, draining lymph nodes, adjacent tissues. Study conclusions and caveats: The data were judged consistent with most tumor T cells coming from lymph node and expanding in tumor. The lymph node origin of tumor T cells was framed as consistent with a hypothesis, not demonstrated. Tumor TCR diversity was below lymph nodes but above nontumor tissue. Luminal-like breast cancer showed significantly higher tumor–nontumor repertoire similarity than basal-like.

One entry per CDR3 protein, called by TCRdb with MiXCR from the multiplex PCR reads. The data hold 200,000 or so distinct CDR3 sequences, with 31% observed a single time. Concerning this clonotype: As yet, its antigen is unknown.

Germline CDR1 DFQATT, CDR2 SNEGSKA (reference sequence). Unmatched junction bases numbered 6, after V lost 5 bases and J lost 11 bases. The CDR3 runs 13 residues. The lymph nodes were axillary draining lymph nodes from breast cancer patients. The V gene is TRBV20-1, the J gene TRBJ1-6, with 10 bases fitting TRBD1. This clonotype was sampled from a female donor with breast cancer. Some clones in this sample may be carry-over from other donors' samples. Sequencing input: axillary lymph node tissue. The CDR3 here is CSARTGGGTPLHF. DNA for the CDR3: TGCAGTGCTCGGACAGGGGGTGGGACACCCCTCCACTTT.